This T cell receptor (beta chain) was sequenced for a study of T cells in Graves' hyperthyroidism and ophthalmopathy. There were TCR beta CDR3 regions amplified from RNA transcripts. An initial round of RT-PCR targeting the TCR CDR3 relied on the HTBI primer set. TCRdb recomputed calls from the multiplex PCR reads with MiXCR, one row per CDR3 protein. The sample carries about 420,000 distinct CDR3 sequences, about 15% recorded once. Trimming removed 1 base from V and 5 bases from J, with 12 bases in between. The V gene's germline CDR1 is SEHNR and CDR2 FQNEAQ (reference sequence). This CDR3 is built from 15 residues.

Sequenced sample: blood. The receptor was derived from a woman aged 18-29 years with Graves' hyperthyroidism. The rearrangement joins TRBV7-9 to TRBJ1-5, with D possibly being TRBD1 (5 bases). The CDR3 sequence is CASSLVRGEDQPQHF. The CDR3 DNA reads TGTGCCAGCAGCTTAGTTCGGGGGGAAGATCAGCCCCAGCATTTT.